In its sample, the clone carrying this T cell receptor (beta chain) was seen a few times. What it binds is unknown. This record belongs to a study of OX40 agonist ivuxolimab in advanced cancers. Study-level results: Averaging showed that CD8+ T cells had more expanded clones than CD4+ did. In the 0.1 to 3.0 mg/kg range, CD4+ and CD8+ blood T cells had expanded clonally by week 6.

V dropped 4 bases and J dropped 8 bases, with 15 bases sitting between them. Germline lookup yields CDR1 SGHRS and CDR2 YFSETQ. There are 14 residues in the CDR3. The table came from immunoSEQ multiplex PCR; TCRdb's copy has only in-frame clones and leaves some out. The table lists 20,000 or so clones, 84% of them singletons, with roughly 31% in the top ten. The sequence came from an adult with an advanced solid tumor such as melanoma, head and neck, liver or kidney cancer. The chain has TRBV5-1 and TRBJ1-4; D might be TRBD1 (6 bases). The sequencing used CD4+ or CD8+ T cells sorted from blood, collected in a trial of the OX40 agonist ivuxolimab. The CDR3 spells CASSHGGAGEKLFF. Written as DNA, the CDR3 is TGCGCCAGCAGCCACGGGGGGGCAGGGGAAAAACTGTTTTTT.